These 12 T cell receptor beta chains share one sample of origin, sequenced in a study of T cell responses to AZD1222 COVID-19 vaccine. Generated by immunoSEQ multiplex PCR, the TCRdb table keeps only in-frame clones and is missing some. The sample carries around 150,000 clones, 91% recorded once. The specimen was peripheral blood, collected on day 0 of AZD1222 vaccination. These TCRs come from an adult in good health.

The DNA for the CDR3 is TGCAGTGCTAGTGATTACACAGGGTCAAATCAGCCCCAGCATTTT. This codes for CSASDYTGSNQPQHF. This chain joins TRBV20-1 and TRBJ1-5; the D gene is possibly TRBD1 (6 bases). Trimming stripped 3 bases from V and 4 bases from J, with 16 bases between. Germline V gives CDR1 DFQATT, CDR2 SNEGSKA (reference sequence). The CDR3 contains 15 residues.

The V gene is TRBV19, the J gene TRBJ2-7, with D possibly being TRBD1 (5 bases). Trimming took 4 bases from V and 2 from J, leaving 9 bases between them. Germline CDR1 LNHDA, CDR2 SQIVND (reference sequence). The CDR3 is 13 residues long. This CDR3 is CASSKQDTYEQYF. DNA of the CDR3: TGTGCCAGTAGTAAACAGGATACCTACGAGCAGTACTTC.

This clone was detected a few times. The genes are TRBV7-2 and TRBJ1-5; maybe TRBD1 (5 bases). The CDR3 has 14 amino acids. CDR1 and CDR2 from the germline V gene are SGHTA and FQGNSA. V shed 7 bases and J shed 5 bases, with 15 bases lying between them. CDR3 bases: TGTGCCAGCACCCTGATGGGGGGAGATCAGCCCCAGCATTTT. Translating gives CASTLMGGDQPQHF.

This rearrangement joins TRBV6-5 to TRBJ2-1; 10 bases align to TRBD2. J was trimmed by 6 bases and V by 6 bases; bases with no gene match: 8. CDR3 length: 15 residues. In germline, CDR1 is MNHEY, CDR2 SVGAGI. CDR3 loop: CASRRLAGVVNEQFF. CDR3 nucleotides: TGTGCCAGCAGACGGCTAGCGGGAGTTGTCAATGAGCAGTTCTTC.

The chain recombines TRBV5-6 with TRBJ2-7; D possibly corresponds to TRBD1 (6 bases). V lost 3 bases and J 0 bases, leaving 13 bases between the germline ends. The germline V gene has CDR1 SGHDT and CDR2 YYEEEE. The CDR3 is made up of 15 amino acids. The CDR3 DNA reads TGTGCCAGCAGCTGGGGTAGGACAGCCTCCTACGAGCAGTACTTC. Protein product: CASSWGRTASYEQYF.

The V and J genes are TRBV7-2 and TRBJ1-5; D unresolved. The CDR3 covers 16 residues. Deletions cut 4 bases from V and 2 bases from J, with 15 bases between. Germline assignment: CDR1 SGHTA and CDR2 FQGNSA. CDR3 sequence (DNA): TGTGCCAGCAGCTCACGGAAGGGCGAGGGCAATCAGCCCCAGCATTTT. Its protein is CASSSRKGEGNQPQHF.

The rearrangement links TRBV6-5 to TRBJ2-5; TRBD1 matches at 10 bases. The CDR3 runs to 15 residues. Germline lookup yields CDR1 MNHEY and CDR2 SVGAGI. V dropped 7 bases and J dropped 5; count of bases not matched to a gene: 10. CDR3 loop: CASTTTTGGQETQYF. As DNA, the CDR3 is TGTGCCAGCACCACCACGACAGGGGGCCAGGAGACCCAGTACTTC.

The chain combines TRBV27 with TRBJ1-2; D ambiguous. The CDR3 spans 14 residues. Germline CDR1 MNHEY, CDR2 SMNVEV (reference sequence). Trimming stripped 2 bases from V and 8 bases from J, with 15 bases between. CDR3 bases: TGTGCCAGCAGTTTAAGCGGCTTGACGGGAGGCTACACCTTC. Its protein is CASSLSGLTGGYTF.

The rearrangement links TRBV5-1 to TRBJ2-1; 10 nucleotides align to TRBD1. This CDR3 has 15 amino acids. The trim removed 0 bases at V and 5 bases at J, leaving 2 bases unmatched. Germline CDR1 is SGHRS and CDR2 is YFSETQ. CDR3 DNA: TGCGCCAGCAGCTTGGCGGGGACAGGGGACAATGAGCAGTTCTTC. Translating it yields CASSLAGTGDNEQFF.

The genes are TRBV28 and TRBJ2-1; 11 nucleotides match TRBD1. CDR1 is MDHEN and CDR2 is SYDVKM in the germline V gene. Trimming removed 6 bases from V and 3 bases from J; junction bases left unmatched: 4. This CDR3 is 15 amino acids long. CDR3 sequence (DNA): TGTGCCAGCAGCTTGGGACAGGGGGTCTACAATGAGCAGTTCTTC. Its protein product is CASSLGQGVYNEQFF.

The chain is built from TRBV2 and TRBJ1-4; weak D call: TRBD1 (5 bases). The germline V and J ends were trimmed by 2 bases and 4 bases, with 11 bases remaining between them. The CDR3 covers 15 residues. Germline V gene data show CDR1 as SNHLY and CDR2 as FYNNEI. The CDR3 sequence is CASSEMGHLNEKLFF. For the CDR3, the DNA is TGTGCCAGCAGTGAAATGGGGCACCTTAATGAAAAACTGTTTTTT.

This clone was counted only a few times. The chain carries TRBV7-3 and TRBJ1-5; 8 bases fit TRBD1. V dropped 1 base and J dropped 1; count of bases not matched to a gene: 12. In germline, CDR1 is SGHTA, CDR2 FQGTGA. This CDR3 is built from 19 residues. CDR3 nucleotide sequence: TGTGCCAGCAGCTTAAGAACCGGGTCGGGACAGGAAAGCAATCAGCCCCAGCATTTT. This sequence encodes CASSLRTGSGQESNQPQHF.